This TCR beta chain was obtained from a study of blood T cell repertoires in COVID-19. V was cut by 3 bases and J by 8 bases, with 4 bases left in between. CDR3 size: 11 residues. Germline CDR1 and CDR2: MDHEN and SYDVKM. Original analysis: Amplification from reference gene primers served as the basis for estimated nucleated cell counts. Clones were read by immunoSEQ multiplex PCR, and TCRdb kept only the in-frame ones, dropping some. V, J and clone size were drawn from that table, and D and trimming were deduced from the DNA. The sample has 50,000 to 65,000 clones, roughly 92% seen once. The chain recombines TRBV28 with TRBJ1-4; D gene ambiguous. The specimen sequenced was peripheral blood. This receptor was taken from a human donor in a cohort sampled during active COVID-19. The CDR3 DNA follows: TGTGCCAGCAGTTTGGAGGAAAAACTGTTTTTT. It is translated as CASSLEEKLFF.